This entry lists 4 T cell receptor beta chains sequenced from one sample in a study of T cell responses to AZD1222 COVID-19 vaccine. The method was immunoSEQ multiplex PCR; TCRdb's version includes in-frame clones alone and lacks a portion of them. The sample holds around 100,000 clones, approximately 90% seen once. The specimen was peripheral blood, collected on day 0 of AZD1222 vaccination. All receptors come from an adult in good health.

This chain uses TRBV28 with TRBJ1-1, with D unclear. The CDR3 is made up of 14 amino acids. Trimming cost V 3 bases and J 6 bases, with 14 bases left between them. The germline gives CDR1 MDHEN, CDR2 SYDVKM. The CDR3 sequence is CASSFTNGRAEAFF. CDR3 coding DNA: TGTGCCAGCAGTTTTACAAATGGGAGGGCTGAAGCTTTCTTT.

This chain links TRBV25-1 with TRBJ2-2; D is unclear. The CDR3 sequence is 12 residues long. Germline V gives CDR1 MGHDK, CDR2 SYGVNS. V lost 2 bases and J lost 2, with 0 bases in between. The CDR3 nucleotides are TGTGCCAGCAGTGAAAACACCGGGGAGCTGTTTTTT. It codes for CASSENTGELFF.

This clone was counted a few times. The chain carries TRBV2 and TRBJ1-5; 8 bases map to TRBD1. Losses at the gene ends were 8 bases for V and 12 bases for J; bases not matched to a gene: 9. The germline CDR1 and CDR2 sequences are SNHLY and FYNNEI. The CDR3 is 12 amino acids. The CDR3 DNA reads as TGTGCCAGCGGAAGTGGACAGGGTAACCAGCATTTT. This encodes CASGSGQGNQHF.

The chain joins TRBV19 to TRBJ1-4; unclear D gene. The V and J ends lost 5 bases and 3 bases respectively, with 13 bases between them. The CDR3 has 15 amino acids. CDR1 and CDR2 from the germline V gene are LNHDA and SQIVND (reference sequence). The CDR3 DNA is TGTGCCAGTAGTCTTTCCCGCCATTCTAATGAAAAACTGTTTTTT. It yields the protein CASSLSRHSNEKLFF.